Listed here are 25 T cell receptor beta chains from one sample, sequenced in a study of cytomegalovirus exposure and HLA in healthy donors. Vbeta (60) and Jbeta (13) primers were used in the PCR. Method: immunoSEQ multiplex PCR; TCRdb's copy keeps in-frame clones and lacks some. The sample has about 150,000 clones; about 73% are singletons. Sequencing was carried out using PBMCs. The receptors stem from an older woman in good health and CMV-seropositive.

With regard to this clone: The same CDR3 arises from other DNA sequences in this sample as well. The rearrangement links TRBV9 to TRBJ1-2; D is possibly TRBD1 (5 bases). Germline CDR1 is SGDLS and CDR2 is YYNGEE. The CDR3 length is 13 residues. V lost 2 bases and J lost 1, with 6 bases in between. The DNA for the CDR3 is TGTGCCAGCAGCGTTGACAGTAACTATGGCTACACCTTC. It encodes CASSVDSNYGYTF. The whole variable domain, remainder taken from reference TRBV9 and TRBJ1-2, is DSGVTQTPKHLITATGQRVTLRCSPRSGDLSVYWYQQSLDQGLQFLIQYYNGEERAKGNILERFSAQQFPDLHSELNLSSLELGDSALYFCASSVDSNYGYTFGSGTRLTVV.

The chain carries TRBV27 and TRBJ1-5; D ambiguous. The length of the CDR3 is 12 residues. V was cut by 6 bases and J by 0 bases, with 3 bases left in between. From germline, CDR1 is MNHEY and CDR2 SMNVEV (reference sequence). The CDR3: CASSFSNQPQHF. Here the CDR3 DNA reads TGTGCCAGCAGCTTTAGCAATCAGCCCCAGCATTTT.

The chain carries TRBV11-1 and TRBJ2-6, with 7 nucleotides matching TRBD2. Losses at the gene ends were 0 bases for V and 0 bases for J; bases not matched to a gene: 5. CDR3 length: 18 residues. Germline CDR1 SGHAT, CDR2 FQDESV (reference sequence). CDR3 DNA sequence: TGTGCCAGCAGCTTAGCGCAGCGGGATAGCTCTGGGGCCAACGTCCTGACTTTC. Translated, it gives CASSLAQRDSSGANVLTF. The whole variable domain, filled in from reference TRBV11-1 and TRBJ2-6, reads EAEVAQSPRYKITEKSQAVAFWCDPISGHATLYWYRQILGQGPELLVQFQDESVVDDSQLPKDRFSAERLKGVDSTLKIQPAELGDSAMYLCASSLAQRDSSGANVLTFGAGSRLTVL.

This clone has just one count. This sequence joins TRBV6-5 and TRBJ2-3; 9 nucleotides align to TRBD2. Germline V lookup: CDR1 MNHEY, CDR2 SVGAGI. Unmatched junction bases numbered 7, after V lost 8 bases and J lost 4 bases. The CDR3 length is 14 residues. CDR3 in amino acids: CASRQAGGADTQYF. For the CDR3, the DNA is TGTGCCAGCCGTCAAGCGGGGGGAGCAGATACGCAGTATTTT.

The chain has TRBV11-2 and TRBJ2-5; D is uncertain. Germline-derived CDR1 and CDR2 are SGHAT and FQNNGV. The length of the CDR3 is 14 residues. Trimming took off 1 base at V and 1 base at J, with 7 bases between the two ends. The CDR3 nucleotides read TGTGCCAGCAGCTTAGGGGCAGGCCAAGAGACCCAGTACTTC. Amino acids: CASSLGAGQETQYF.

The chain recombines TRBV11-3 with TRBJ2-1, with TRBD2 matching over 7 bases. The germline V gene encodes CDR1 SGHNT and CDR2 YENEEA. The CDR3 covers 14 residues. Trimming cost V 5 bases and J 8 bases; bases outside gene matches: 9. This chain's CDR3 is CASSPGGVLDEQFF. CDR3 DNA: TGTGCCAGCAGCCCTGGGGGGGTTTTGGATGAGCAGTTCTTC.

The chain recombines TRBV7-9 with TRBJ2-6; D might be TRBD1 (5 bases). Germline V CDR1 and CDR2: SEHNR, FQNEAQ (reference sequence). This CDR3 spans 15 amino acids. Trimming stripped 5 bases from V and 1 base from J, with 9 bases between. CDR3 DNA sequence: TGTGCCAGCAGCGACAGCCTTTCTGGGGCCAACGTCCTGACTTTC. Residues: CASSDSLSGANVLTF. Supplemented by reference TRBV7-9 and TRBJ2-6, the full variable domain reads DTGVSQNPRHKITKRGQNVTFRCDPISEHNRLYWYRQTLGQGPEFLTYFQNEAQLEKSRLLSDRFSAERPKGSFSTLEIQRTEQGDSAMYLCASSDSLSGANVLTFGAGSRLTVL.

This clone has more than one count but fewer than ten. J is TRBJ2-7 and V is TRBV5-4; no clear D. CDR1 is SGHNT and CDR2 is YYREEE in the germline V gene (reference sequence). V dropped 4 bases and J dropped 0 bases, with 14 bases sitting between them. The CDR3 sequence is 15 residues long. Written as DNA, the CDR3 is TGTGCCAGCAGCATCCCCGGGTCTATCTCCTACGAGCAGTACTTC. Its translation is CASSIPGSISYEQYF. Filled out from reference TRBV5-4 and TRBJ2-7, the complete variable domain reads ETGVTQSPTHLIKTRGQQVTLRCSSQSGHNTVSWYQQALGQGPQFIFQYYREEENGRGNFPPRFSGLQFPNYSSELNVNALELDDSALYLCASSIPGSISYEQYFGPGTRLTVT.

The table lists this clone with a few counts. The chain combines TRBV10-1 with TRBJ1-3; D gene ambiguous. There are 15 residues in the CDR3. Trimming stripped 5 bases from V and 0 bases from J, with 11 bases between. Germline V gene lookup returns CDR1 WNHNN and CDR2 SYGVQD (reference sequence). The CDR3 sequence is CASSLGARSGNTIYF. The CDR3 DNA reads as TGCGCCAGCAGTCTGGGAGCTCGCTCTGGAAACACCATATATTTT.

The rearrangement uses TRBV5-1 and TRBJ2-3; 7 bases fit TRBD1. Losses at the gene ends were 4 bases for V and 0 bases for J; bases not matched to a gene: 5. The germline V gene has CDR1 SGHRS and CDR2 YFSETQ. The CDR3 totals 15 residues. The CDR3 DNA sequence: TGCGCCAGCAGCAAGGGGACAGCCAGCACAGATACGCAGTATTTT. Its translation is CASSKGTASTDTQYF.

This rearrangement joins TRBV30 to TRBJ1-4; unclear D gene. The CDR3 covers 13 residues. In germline, CDR1 is GTSNPN, CDR2 SVGIG (reference sequence). V lost 8 bases to trimming and J lost 5 bases, with 15 bases between them. Written as DNA, the CDR3 is TGTGCCAGACGGGGTCACGGGAATGAAAAACTGTTTTTT. It is translated as CARRGHGNEKLFF.

The chain's CDR3 is CASSLAISSGRFSGANVLTF. The CDR3 bases are TGTGCCAGCAGCTTGGCAATTTCTAGCGGGAGGTTCTCTGGGGCCAACGTCCTGACTTTC. The V gene is TRBV5-8, the J gene TRBJ2-6; TRBD2 matches 11 bases. Germline V gene data show CDR1 as SGHTS and CDR2 as YDEGEE. Unmatched junction bases numbered 8, after V lost 0 bases and J lost 0 bases. The CDR3 runs 20 residues.

This clone turned up a few times. A junction end diverges from the germline sequence, so it may reflect a read error. The V and J genes are TRBV7-9 and TRBJ1-2; unclear D gene. Germline V gives CDR1 SEHNR, CDR2 FQNEAQ (reference sequence). The CDR3 runs 12 residues. The CDR3 nucleotides are TGTTCCAGCAGCTTCCCAAACTATGGCTACACCTTC. This sequence encodes CSSSFPNYGYTF. The full variable domain, its missing parts supplied by reference TRBV7-9 and TRBJ1-2, is DTGVSQNPRHKITKRGQNVTFRCDPISEHNRLYWYRQTLGQGPEFLTYFQNEAQLEKSRLLSDRFSAERPKGSFSTLEIQRTEQGDSAMYLCSSSFPNYGYTFGSGTRLTVV.

The chain combines TRBV5-8 with TRBJ2-7; the D gene is possibly TRBD1 (5 bases). This CDR3 spans 14 amino acids. Per germline, CDR1 SGHTS and CDR2 YDEGEE. Trimming removed 4 bases from V and 5 bases from J, with 16 bases in between. The CDR3 region is CASSRGQKFDEQYF. CDR3 DNA sequence: TGTGCCAGCAGCCGTGGACAAAAGTTCGACGAGCAGTACTTC.

The gene calls are TRBV9 and TRBJ2-2; tentatively, D is TRBD2 (5 bases). The CDR3 runs to 16 residues. V gave up 0 bases and J gave up 5 bases, with 14 bases separating them. Germline CDR1 SGDLS, CDR2 YYNGEE. CDR3 bases: TGTGCCAGCAGCGTAGGAGGACTCCCAACAACCGGGGAGCTGTTTTTT. This translates into CASSVGGLPTTGELFF.

V is TRBV27 and J is TRBJ1-2, with D possibly matching TRBD1 (5 bases). V dropped 5 bases and J dropped 4 bases, with 14 bases sitting between them. The CDR3 runs 14 residues. The germline V gene has CDR1 MNHEY and CDR2 SMNVEV (reference sequence). CDR3 in amino acids: CASSLGANFYGYTF. CDR3 in DNA: TGTGCCAGCAGTCTAGGGGCGAACTTCTATGGCTACACCTTC.

The genes are TRBV4-2 and TRBJ2-1; TRBD1 agrees at 7 bases. V dropped 6 bases and J dropped 2; count of bases not matched to a gene: 10. The V gene's germline CDR1 is LGHNA and CDR2 YNFKEQ. This CDR3 comprises 16 residues. The CDR3 DNA is TGTGCCAGCAGGCAAAATTCAGGGGGAACCTACAATGAGCAGTTCTTC. It is translated as CASRQNSGGTYNEQFF.

This sequence joins TRBV5-1 and TRBJ2-7; 7 bases match TRBD2. V trimming: 3 bases; J trimming: 7 bases; junction bases outside the gene matches: 13. This CDR3 spans 15 amino acids. The germline V gene encodes CDR1 SGHRS and CDR2 YFSETQ. The CDR3 DNA is TGCGCCAGCAGCTCTTCGGGACTACCATCACGAGAGCAGTACTTC. The encoded protein is CASSSSGLPSREQYF.

The CDR3, as DNA: TGTGCCAGCAGTCTGCCTCTAGACGGGGGGATTGGTGAGCAGTTCTTC. It yields the protein CASSLPLDGGIGEQFF. The chain is built from TRBV5-4 and TRBJ2-1; 7 bases agree with TRBD2. The germline V gene has CDR1 SGHNT and CDR2 YYREEE (reference sequence). Trimming cost V 5 bases and J 9 bases; bases outside gene matches: 17. The CDR3 is 16 amino acids.

The chain combines TRBV9 with TRBJ2-1; a possible D gene is TRBD1 (6 bases). The CDR3 is 13 amino acids. Germline-derived CDR1 and CDR2 are SGDLS and YYNGEE. Trimming removed 4 bases at V and 5 bases at J, with 10 bases between. The DNA of the CDR3 is TGTGCCAGCAGCTTCACAGGGAACAATGAGCAGTTCTTC. This translates into CASSFTGNNEQFF.

The chain is built from TRBV29-1 and TRBJ1-2; 7 bases fit TRBD1. The J segment lost 5 bases and the V segment lost 6 bases, leaving 6 bases of the junction unmatched. This CDR3 spans 12 amino acids. Germline V gives CDR1 SQVTM, CDR2 ANQGSEA. CDR3 protein: CSVHRGSYGYTF. Written as DNA, the CDR3 is TGCAGCGTCCACAGGGGTAGTTATGGCTACACCTTC.

The gene calls are TRBV19 and TRBJ1-1; 8 bases are shared with TRBD1. Germline CDR1 LNHDA, CDR2 SQIVND (reference sequence). The CDR3 runs 14 residues. With V trimmed by 5 bases and J by 1 base, 3 bases remained unmatched. This chain's CDR3 is CASSLGTGNTEAFF. CDR3 DNA sequence: TGTGCCAGTAGTTTGGGGACAGGGAACACTGAAGCTTTCTTT. Complete variable domain (other parts from reference TRBV19 and TRBJ1-1): DGGITQSPKYLFRKEGQNVTLSCEQNLNHDAMYWYRQDPGQGLRLIYYSQIVNDFQKGDIAEGYSVSREKKESFPLTVTSAQKNPTAFYLCASSLGTGNTEAFFGQGTRLTVV.

The V and J genes are TRBV28 and TRBJ2-7, with 7 nucleotides matching TRBD2. From germline, CDR1 is MDHEN and CDR2 SYDVKM. Trimming at V came to 10 bases and at J to 0 bases, leaving 12 bases not matched to a gene. This CDR3 comprises 15 residues. The CDR3 protein is CATKGSGIPSYEQYF. DNA of the CDR3: TGTGCCACAAAAGGAAGCGGGATCCCCTCCTACGAGCAGTACTTC.

In this sample, this clone turned up a few times. As DNA, the CDR3 is TGTGCCAGCAGCTTGGGAGTCCAGCGGCAAGAGACCCAGTACTTC. Protein: CASSLGVQRQETQYF. The chain carries TRBV7-9 and TRBJ2-5; tentatively, D is TRBD2 (5 bases). Deletions cut 3 bases from V and 2 bases from J, with 13 bases between. Germline CDR1 and CDR2: SEHNR and FQNEAQ (reference sequence). CDR3 length: 15 residues.

The genes are TRBV2 and TRBJ2-3; TRBD2 agrees at 8 bases. Germline assignment: CDR1 SNHLY and CDR2 FYNNEI. Germline trimming cut 3 bases from V and 2 bases from J; bases unmatched to any gene: 19. The length of the CDR3 is 20 residues. CDR3 loop: CASSEFVPGLGSHPTDTQYF. DNA of the CDR3: TGTGCCAGCAGTGAGTTCGTCCCGGGACTAGGTTCACACCCCACAGATACGCAGTATTTT.